The 22 T cell receptor beta chains below all came from one sample that was sequenced in a study of blood T cell repertoires in COVID-19. The table came from immunoSEQ multiplex PCR; TCRdb's copy has only in-frame clones and leaves some out. Among some 250,000 clones listed, over 70% were seen once. Input material: peripheral blood. These receptors were obtained from an elderly woman with acute or convalescent COVID-19.

The V and J genes are TRBV10-2 and TRBJ2-3; tentative D call: TRBD2 (6 bases). CDR3 length equals 15 residues. Trimming cost V 7 bases and J 0 bases, with 14 bases left between them. Germline V CDR1 and CDR2: WSHSY, SAAADI. The CDR3 is CASIPNGGSTDTQYF. In DNA, the CDR3 is TGCGCCAGCATTCCGAACGGGGGAAGCACAGATACGCAGTATTTT.

This rearrangement joins TRBV19 to TRBJ1-2; TRBD1 is a possible D gene (6 bases). Trimming cost V 4 bases and J 4 bases, with 22 bases left between them. Germline CDR1 LNHDA, CDR2 SQIVND (reference sequence). The CDR3 totals 17 residues. For the CDR3, the DNA is TGTGCCAGTAGTACCCCGGACAGCCCCCAACGAGGCTATGGCTACACCTTC. Protein sequence: CASSTPDSPQRGYGYTF.

This clone appeared once. CDR3 nucleotides: TGCAGCGCCACACAGGGAACGAACACTGAAGCTTTCTTT. Amino acid sequence: CSATQGTNTEAFF. The chain links TRBV29-1 to TRBJ1-1, with a possible D match to TRBD1 (6 bases). Trimming took 7 bases from V and 1 from J, leaving 13 bases between them. The germline gives CDR1 SQVTM, CDR2 ANQGSEA. The CDR3 extends over 13 amino acids.

V is TRBV7-6 and J is TRBJ2-2; TRBD2 matches 7 bases. V trimming: 5 bases; J trimming: 0 bases; junction bases outside the gene matches: 6. Germline CDR1 is SGHVS and CDR2 is FNYEAQ. The CDR3 has 16 amino acids. CDR3 amino acids: CASSPQLAPNTGELFF. CDR3 nucleotide sequence: TGTGCCAGCAGCCCTCAACTAGCGCCGAACACCGGGGAGCTGTTTTTT.

The V gene is TRBV7-2, the J gene TRBJ2-7; a possible D gene is TRBD2 (5 bases). The CDR3 spans 15 residues. Trimming took off 4 bases at V and 6 bases at J, with 19 bases between the two ends. Germline-derived CDR1 and CDR2 are SGHTA and FQGNSA. The CDR3 DNA follows: TGTGCCAGCAGCTCCCTAGCACTCAAGCCATCCGAGCAGTACTTC. Translated: CASSSLALKPSEQYF.

This chain uses TRBV3-1 (or the pseudogene TRBV3-2) with TRBJ2-1; 14 bases agree with TRBD2. The germline V gene encodes CDR1 LGHDT and CDR2 YNNKEL (reference sequence). The CDR3 is made up of 15 amino acids. With 4 bases clipped from V and 8 bases from J, the junction kept 4 bases outside the gene matches. CDR3 nucleotides: TGTGCCAGCAGCCTAGGGACTAGCGGGAGCGATGAGCAGTTCTTC. This sequence encodes CASSLGTSGSDEQFF.

This rearrangement joins TRBV27 to TRBJ2-5, with 9 bases aligning to TRBD2. Trimming took 5 bases from V and 2 from J; bases not matched to a gene: 9. From germline, CDR1 is MNHEY and CDR2 SMNVEV (reference sequence). This CDR3 has 16 residues. The CDR3 nucleotides read TGTGCCAGCAGTCGGCGGGGGGGAGCGGCTCAAGAGACCCAGTACTTC. Translating gives CASSRRGGAAQETQYF.

This clone occurred once. The gene calls are TRBV7-2 and TRBJ2-1, with 7 nucleotides matching TRBD2. The germline V gene has CDR1 SGHTA and CDR2 FQGNSA. The ends lost 5 bases at V and 7 bases at J; junction bases unmatched: 5. This CDR3 is 13 amino acids long. The chain's CDR3 is CASSPGGWNEQFF. CDR3 nucleotide sequence: TGTGCCAGCAGCCCCGGGGGGTGGAATGAGCAGTTCTTC.

The chain has TRBV6-6 and TRBJ1-3; TRBD1 matches 7 bases. Germline CDR1 reads MNHNY; CDR2 reads SVGAGI (reference sequence). The ends lost 5 bases at V and 1 base at J; junction bases unmatched: 5. CDR3 length: 15 residues. The DNA of the CDR3 is TGTGCCAGCAGTGCCCAGGGGGTGTCTGGAAACACCATATATTTT. Its protein product is CASSAQGVSGNTIYF.

Turning to this clone: Other nucleotide sequences in the sample specify the same CDR3. The chain joins TRBV9 to TRBJ2-1, with 10 positions matching TRBD1. CDR1 and CDR2 (germline): SGDLS, YYNGEE. The CDR3 loop spans 15 amino acids. Unmatched junction bases numbered 4, after V lost 2 bases and J lost 5 bases. In DNA form, the CDR3 reads TGTGCCAGCAGCGTGGGACAGGGGTCCCACAATGAGCAGTTCTTC. This codes for CASSVGQGSHNEQFF.

The chain employs TRBV14 and TRBJ2-6; D remains unclear. V was cut by 3 bases and J by 2 bases, with 17 bases left in between. The CDR3 covers 18 residues. Germline V gene lookup returns CDR1 SGHDN and CDR2 FVKESK. Here the CDR3 DNA reads TGTGCCAGCAGCCAGCCAGAGATTGCTGAGGCTGGGGCCAACGTCCTGACTTTC. It specifies CASSQPEIAEAGANVLTF.

This chain joins TRBV7-9 and TRBJ2-5, with 7 bases fitting TRBD1. Trimming cost V 10 bases and J 4 bases; bases outside gene matches: 15. Germline CDR1 is SEHNR and CDR2 is FQNEAQ (reference sequence). The CDR3 totals 15 residues. Written as DNA, the CDR3 is TGTGCCACCGCTACCCGGACAGGAGGTCTAGAGACCCAGTACTTC. This sequence encodes CATATRTGGLETQYF. The variable domain in full, with the rest retrieved from reference TRBV7-9 and TRBJ2-5, is DTGVSQNPRHKITKRGQNVTFRCDPISEHNRLYWYRQTLGQGPEFLTYFQNEAQLEKSRLLSDRFSAERPKGSFSTLEIQRTEQGDSAMYLCATATRTGGLETQYFGPGTRLLVL.

This chain links TRBV3-1 (or the pseudogene TRBV3-2) with TRBJ1-2; 10 bases are a match to TRBD1. The CDR3 has 14 amino acids. Per the germline V gene, CDR1 is LGHDT and CDR2 is YNNKEL (reference sequence). Unmatched junction bases numbered 8, after V lost 6 bases and J lost 7 bases. The CDR3 DNA follows: TGTGCCAGCAGGGAGTGGGACAGGGGATCTGGCTACACCTTC. This encodes CASREWDRGSGYTF.

This chain joins TRBV11-2 and TRBJ2-7, with 15 bases aligning to TRBD2. The CDR3 runs to 17 residues. Germline values: CDR1 SGHAT, CDR2 FQNNGV. V lost 6 bases, J lost 1 base, and 7 bases stayed unmatched. DNA of the CDR3: TGTGCCAGCAGTCCGGGACTAGCGGGGGGAAGGTCCTACGAGCAGTACTTC. Its translation: CASSPGLAGGRSYEQYF.

The chain uses TRBV4-1 and TRBJ1-6, with TRBD1 identical over 7 bases. The CDR3 is 16 residues long. Germline trimming cut 3 bases from V and 17 bases from J; bases unmatched to any gene: 19. Germline CDR1 MGHRA, CDR2 YSYEKL. In nucleotides, the CDR3 is TGCGCCAGCAGCCACCCGGGGGAACAGGGGAAGGACTACTTCCACTTT. Amino acids: CASSHPGEQGKDYFHF.

This clone was observed a single time. The chain carries TRBV19 and TRBJ2-1, with D unresolved. This CDR3 contains 14 residues. Per germline, CDR1 LNHDA and CDR2 SQIVND (reference sequence). V was shortened by 6 bases and J by 5 bases, with 14 bases between the two germline ends. The CDR3 reads CASRVSSTHNEQFF. The CDR3 bases are TGTGCCAGTAGAGTAAGTAGCACCCACAATGAGCAGTTCTTC. Filled out from reference TRBV19 and TRBJ2-1, the complete variable domain reads DGGITQSPKYLFRKEGQNVTLSCEQNLNHDAMYWYRQDPGQGLRLIYYSQIVNDFQKGDIAEGYSVSREKKESFPLTVTSAQKNPTAFYLCASRVSSTHNEQFFGPGTRLTVL.

The CDR3, as DNA: TGTGCCAGCAGTTACCGGGACAGCCCCTTTTTGAGGACCTTC. Encoded protein: CASSYRDSPFLRTF. The chain combines TRBV6-5 with TRBJ1-2; 7 bases line up with TRBD1. This CDR3 has 14 residues. Trimming at V came to 2 bases and at J to 14 bases, leaving 14 bases not matched to a gene. CDR1 is MNHEY, CDR2 SVGAGI, per germline.

V and J are TRBV14 and TRBJ2-1; D is uncertain. CDR1 SGHDN and CDR2 FVKESK come from the germline V gene. The CDR3 has 15 residues. Trimming stripped 0 bases from V and 6 bases from J, with 12 bases between. CDR3 region: CASSQDWQSGNEQFF. DNA for the CDR3: TGTGCCAGCAGCCAAGACTGGCAATCGGGCAATGAGCAGTTCTTC.

The V call is TRBV2, the J call TRBJ2-5; D unresolved. Trimming stripped 4 bases from V and 5 bases from J, with 8 bases between. Per the germline V gene, CDR1 is SNHLY and CDR2 is FYNNEI. The CDR3 consists of 12 residues. CDR3 region: CASSALAETQYF. Here the CDR3 DNA reads TGTGCCAGCAGTGCCCTTGCGGAGACCCAGTACTTC. The complete variable domain, with remaining parts taken from reference TRBV2 and TRBJ2-5, reads EPEVTQTPSHQVTQMGQEVILRCVPISNHLYFYWYRQILGQKVEFLVSFYNNEISEKSEIFDDQFSVERPDGSNFTLKIRSTKLEDSAMYFCASSALAETQYFGPGTRLLVL.

The chain is built from TRBV12-3 or TRBV12-4 and TRBJ2-1; D might be TRBD1 (5 bases). Trimming removed 2 bases at V and 12 bases at J, with 11 bases between. The CDR3 is made up of 12 amino acids. The CDR3 protein is CASSLQGLGQFF. The CDR3 bases are TGTGCCAGCAGTTTACAGGGTCTAGGGCAGTTCTTC.

The chain recombines TRBV11-2 with TRBJ2-2, with 10 bases that match TRBD1. Germline lookup yields CDR1 SGHAT and CDR2 FQNNGV. The CDR3 runs 18 residues. V shed 5 bases and J 4 bases; nucleotides not matched to a gene: 13. CDR3 sequence (DNA): TGTGCCAGCAGCGTCGCCGGGACAGGGGCGCGCAGCACCGGGGAGCTGTTTTTT. Protein: CASSVAGTGARSTGELFF.

This rearrangement joins TRBV4-2 to TRBJ2-3; TRBD2 might be the D (6 bases). The CDR3 contains 17 residues. V gave up 6 bases and J gave up 2 bases, with 21 bases separating them. Germline V CDR1 and CDR2: LGHNA, YNFKEQ. The CDR3 DNA reads as TGTGCCAGCAGTCTAGGGCTAAGGCGGGGAAACACAGATACGCAGTATTTT. Amino acids: CASSLGLRRGNTDTQYF.